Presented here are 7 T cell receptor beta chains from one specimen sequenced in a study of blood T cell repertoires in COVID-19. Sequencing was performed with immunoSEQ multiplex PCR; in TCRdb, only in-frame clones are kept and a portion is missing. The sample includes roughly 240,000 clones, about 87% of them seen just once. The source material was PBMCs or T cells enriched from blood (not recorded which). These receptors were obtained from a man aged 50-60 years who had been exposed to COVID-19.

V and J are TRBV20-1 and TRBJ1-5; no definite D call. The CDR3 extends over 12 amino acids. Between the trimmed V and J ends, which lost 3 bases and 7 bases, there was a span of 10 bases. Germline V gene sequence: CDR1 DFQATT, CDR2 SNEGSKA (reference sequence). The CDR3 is CSASRGRQPQHF. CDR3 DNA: TGCAGTGCTAGTCGGGGTCGACAGCCCCAGCATTTT.

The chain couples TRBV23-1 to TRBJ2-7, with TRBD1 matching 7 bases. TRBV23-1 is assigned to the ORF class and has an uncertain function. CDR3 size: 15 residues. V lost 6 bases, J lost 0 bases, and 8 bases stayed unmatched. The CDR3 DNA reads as TGCGCCAGCAGGCAACCGGGACAGAGCTCCTACGAGCAGTACGTC. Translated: CASRQPGQSSYEQYV.

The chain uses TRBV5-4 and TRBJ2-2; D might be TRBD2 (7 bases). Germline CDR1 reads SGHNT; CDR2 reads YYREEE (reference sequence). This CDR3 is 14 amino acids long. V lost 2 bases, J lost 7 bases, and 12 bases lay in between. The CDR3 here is CASSFSGGSGELFF. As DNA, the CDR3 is TGTGCCAGCAGCTTTTCGGGGGGCAGCGGGGAGCTGTTTTTT.

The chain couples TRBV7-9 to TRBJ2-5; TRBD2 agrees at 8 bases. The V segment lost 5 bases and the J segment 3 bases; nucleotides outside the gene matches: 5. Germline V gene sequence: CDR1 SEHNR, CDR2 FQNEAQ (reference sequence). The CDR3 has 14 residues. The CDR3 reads CASSHRAGEETQYF. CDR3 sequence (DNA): TGTGCCAGCAGCCATAGAGCGGGAGAAGAGACCCAGTACTTC.

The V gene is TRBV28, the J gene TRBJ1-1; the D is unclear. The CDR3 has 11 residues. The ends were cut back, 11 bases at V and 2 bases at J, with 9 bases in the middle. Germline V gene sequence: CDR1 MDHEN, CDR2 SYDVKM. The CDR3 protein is CAGGRNTEAFF. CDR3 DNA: TGTGCCGGCGGGAGAAACACTGAAGCTTTCTTT.

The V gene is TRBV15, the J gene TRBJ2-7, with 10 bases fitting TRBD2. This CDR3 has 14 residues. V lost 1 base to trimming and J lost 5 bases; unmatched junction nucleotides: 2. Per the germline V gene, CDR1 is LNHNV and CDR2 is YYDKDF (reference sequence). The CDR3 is CATSRGLAGDEQYV. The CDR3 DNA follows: TGTGCCACCAGCAGAGGGCTAGCGGGAGACGAGCAGTACGTC.

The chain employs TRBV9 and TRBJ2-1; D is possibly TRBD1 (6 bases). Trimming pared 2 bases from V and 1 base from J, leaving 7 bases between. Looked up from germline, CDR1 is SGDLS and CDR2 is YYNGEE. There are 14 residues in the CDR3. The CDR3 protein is CASSVQGSYNEQFF. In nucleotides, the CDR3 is TGTGCCAGCAGCGTTCAGGGGTCCTACAATGAGCAGTTCTTC.